The T cell receptor beta chain under discussion was sequenced for a study of blood T cell repertoires in COVID-19. About the study: COVID-19 samples collected from the United States, Italy and Spain covered acute and convalescent phases.

The table came from immunoSEQ multiplex PCR; TCRdb's copy has only in-frame clones and leaves some out. The data hold about 250,000 clones, with 85% to 90% observed a single time. The length of the CDR3 is 17 residues. Trimming at V came to 1 base and at J to 8 bases, leaving 12 bases not matched to a gene. Germline lookup yields CDR1 MGHRA and CDR2 YSYEKL. The sample taken for sequencing was PBMCs or T cells enriched from blood (not recorded which). V gene TRBV4-1 combines with J gene TRBJ1-4, with 8 positions matching TRBD1. The receptor was derived from a man aged 35 to 55 who had recovered from COVID-19. The CDR3 is CASSQALIDRGGEKLFF. Here the CDR3 DNA reads TGCGCCAGCAGCCAAGCCCTCATAGACAGGGGTGGGGAAAAACTGTTTTTT.